Described below is a single T cell receptor beta chain sequence and its context. Its antigen is currently unknown. The sample is drawn from a study of blood T cells in healthy people across ages. Study-level points and caveats: Whereas aged donors had fewer naive CD4+ cells, long-lived donors had more of them and higher diversity. TCR beta diversity, measured per million T cells, fell in a roughly linear way with age.

The CDR3 consists of 15 residues. Trimming removed 4 bases from V and 3 bases from J, with 13 bases in between. Per germline, CDR1 SGHRS and CDR2 YFSETQ. A sample-barcoded 5' primer and a J-beta primer mix were used in a second PCR of roughly 7 to 11 cycles. TCRdb independently ran MiXCR on the 5' RACE reads; one entry per CDR3 protein. Among about 1.8 million distinct CDR3 sequences listed, 40% to 55% were seen once. The TCR sequence derives from a woman in her thirties or forties in good health. Sequencing was carried out using blood. The chain has TRBV5-1 and TRBJ1-4, with no clear D. The CDR3, as DNA: TGCGCCAGCAGCGCCGTGAATGGGGCTAATGAAAAACTGTTTTTT. Its translation is CASSAVNGANEKLFF.